Listed here is a single TCR beta chain. This sample was included in a study of T cell responses to AZD1222 COVID-19 vaccine. Assay: immunoSEQ multiplex PCR; the TCRdb copy retains only in-frame clones and omits some. This sample has some 150,000 clones, with about 85% found just once. The length of the CDR3 is 15 residues. V lost 0 bases to trimming and J lost 0 bases, with 9 bases between them. In germline, CDR1 is SGHRS, CDR2 YFSETQ. The specimen was peripheral blood, collected after recovery from COVID-19. The chain recombines TRBV5-1 with TRBJ1-2; D uncertain. The clonotype was recovered from an adult who had recovered from COVID-19. The CDR3 here is CASSLDGKTNYGYTF. The DNA of the CDR3 is TGCGCCAGCAGCTTGGATGGGAAAACTAACTATGGCTACACCTTC. Combining the CDR3 with reference TRBV5-1 and TRBJ1-2 gives the whole variable domain KAGVTQTPRYLIKTRGQQVTLSCSPISGHRSVSWYQQTPGQGLQFLFEYFSETQRNKGNFPGRFSGRQFSNSRSEMNVSTLELGDSALYLCASSLDGKTNYGYTFGSGTRLTVV.